This T cell receptor (beta chain) stems from a study of blood T cell repertoires in COVID-19. Using immunoSEQ multiplex PCR, the repertoire was profiled, and TCRdb retains in-frame clones only, with some absent. The sample lists roughly 300,000 clones, 80% to 90% occurring once. The CDR3 loop spans 13 amino acids. Trimming removed 4 bases at V and 6 bases at J, with 10 bases between. The study recruited people aged roughly 18 to 95 years across roughly 25 US areas. The specimen was PBMCs or T cells enriched from blood (not recorded which). The rearrangement joins TRBV12-3 or TRBV12-4 to TRBJ1-5; possible D gene TRBD1, 6 bases. The clonotype originates from a woman aged 30 to 39 who had recovered from COVID-19. The CDR3 DNA reads as TGTGCCAGCAGTTGGACAGTCATTCAGCCCCAGCATTTT. Translating gives CASSWTVIQPQHF.